This T cell receptor beta chain was recovered during a study of T cell responses to AZD1222 COVID-19 vaccine. TCRdb's copy holds only in-frame clones and misses some; the assay was immunoSEQ multiplex PCR. The repertoire includes some 150,000 clones, around 85% of them detected once, and around 8.3% sits in the top ten. Germline V gene lookup returns CDR1 LNHDA and CDR2 SQIVND (reference sequence). The V and J ends lost 5 bases and 4 bases, in that order; junction bases with no gene match: 4. The CDR3 is made up of 14 amino acids. This clone turned up a few times. What it binds is unknown. Study results and limitations: In a largely white British group with more females than males, clonal diversity was possibly underestimated.

J is TRBJ1-1 and V is TRBV19; 10 bases agree with TRBD1. The TCR originated in an adult who received the MenACWY meningococcal vaccine as a control. The sequencing used peripheral blood, collected 28 days after the second dose of the MenACWY control vaccine. The CDR3 DNA reads as TGTGCCAGTAGTGCGACAGGGGGCGGCACTGAAGCTTTCTTT. It codes for CASSATGGGTEAFF.